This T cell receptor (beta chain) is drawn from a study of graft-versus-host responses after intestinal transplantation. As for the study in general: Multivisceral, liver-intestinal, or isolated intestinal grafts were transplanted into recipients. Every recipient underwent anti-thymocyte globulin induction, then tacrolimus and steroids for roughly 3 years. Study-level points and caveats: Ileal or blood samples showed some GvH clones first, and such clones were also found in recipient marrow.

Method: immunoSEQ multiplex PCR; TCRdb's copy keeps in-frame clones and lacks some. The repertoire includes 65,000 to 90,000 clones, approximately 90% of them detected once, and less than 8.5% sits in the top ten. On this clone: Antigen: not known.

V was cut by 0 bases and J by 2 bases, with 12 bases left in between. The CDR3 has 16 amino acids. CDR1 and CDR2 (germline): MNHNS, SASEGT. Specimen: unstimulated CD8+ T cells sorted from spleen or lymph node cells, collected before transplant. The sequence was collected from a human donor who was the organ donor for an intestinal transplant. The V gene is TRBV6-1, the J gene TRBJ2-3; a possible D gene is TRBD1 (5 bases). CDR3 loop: CASSEAKDRYTDTQYF. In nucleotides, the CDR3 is TGTGCCAGCAGTGAAGCCAAAGACAGATACACAGATACGCAGTATTTT.